This T cell receptor beta chain was documented in a study of OX40 agonist ivuxolimab in advanced cancers. At the level of the study: Each dose-escalation patient presented with hepatocellular carcinoma, melanoma, renal cell or head and neck cancer.

V lost 2 bases and J lost 8; bases outside the gene matches: 9. Germline V gene sequence: CDR1 MDHEN, CDR2 SYDVKM. The CDR3 is made up of 15 amino acids. Of note for this clone: Antigen: not known.

The study, taken as a whole, reports: Blood T cells, both CD4+ and CD8+, expanded clonally by week 6 at 0.1 to 3.0 mg/kg. Expanded peripheral T cell antigen specificity was not determined.

Clones were read by immunoSEQ multiplex PCR, and TCRdb kept only the in-frame ones, dropping some. The table records roughly 110,000 clones, just over 90% of them present only once. This TCR derives from an adult with an advanced solid tumor such as melanoma, head and neck, liver or kidney cancer. This specimen consisted of CD4+ or CD8+ T cells sorted from blood, obtained in a trial of the OX40 agonist ivuxolimab. The chain carries TRBV28 and TRBJ2-3; 8 bases match TRBD2. The CDR3 protein is CASSLRLAGPFTQYF. The CDR3 coding sequence is TGTGCCAGCAGTTTACGGCTAGCGGGTCCTTTTACGCAGTATTTT. The whole variable domain, filled in from reference TRBV28 and TRBJ2-3, reads DVKVTQSSRYLVKRTGEKVFLECVQDMDHENMFWYRQDPGLGLRLIYFSYDVKMKEKGDIPEGYSVSREKKERFSLILESASTNQTSMYLCASSLRLAGPFTQYFGPGTRLTVL.